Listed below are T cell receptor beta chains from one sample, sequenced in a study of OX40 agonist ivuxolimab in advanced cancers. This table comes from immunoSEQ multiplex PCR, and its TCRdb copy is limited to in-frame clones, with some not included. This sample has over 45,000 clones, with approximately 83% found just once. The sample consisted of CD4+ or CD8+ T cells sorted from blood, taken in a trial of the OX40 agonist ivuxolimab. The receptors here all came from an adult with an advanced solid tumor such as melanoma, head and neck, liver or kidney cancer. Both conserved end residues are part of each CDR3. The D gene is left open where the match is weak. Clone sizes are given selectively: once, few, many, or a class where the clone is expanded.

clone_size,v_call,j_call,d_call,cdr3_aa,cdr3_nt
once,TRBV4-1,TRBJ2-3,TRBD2,CASSRSVPSGSTDTQYF,TGCGCCAGCAGCCGCTCTGTGCCTAGCGGGAGCACAGATACGCAGTATTTT
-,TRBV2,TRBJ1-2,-,CASSGGQIYGYTF,TGTGCCAGCAGCGGAGGACAGATTTATGGCTACACCTTC
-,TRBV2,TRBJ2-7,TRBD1,CASSEFQSDRGTYEQYF,TGTGCCAGCAGTGAATTCCAAAGCGACAGGGGTACCTACGAGCAGTACTTC
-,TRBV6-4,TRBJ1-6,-,CASSVEINNSPLHF,TGTGCCAGCAGTGTCGAAATTAATAATTCACCCCTCCACTTT
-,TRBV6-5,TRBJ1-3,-,CASSYGGQSGNTIYF,TGTGCCAGCAGTTACGGAGGGCAGTCCGGAAACACCATATATTTT
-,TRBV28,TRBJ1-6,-,CASRVSLGDSPLHF,TGTGCCAGCAGAGTTTCATTAGGGGATTCACCCCTCCACTTT
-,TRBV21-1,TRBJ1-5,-,CASRQGNQPQHF,TGTGCCAGCCGACAAGGGAATCAGCCCCAGCATTTT
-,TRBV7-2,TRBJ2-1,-,CASSSSRIGQFF,TGTGCCAGCAGCTCATCTCGGATCGGGCAGTTCTTC
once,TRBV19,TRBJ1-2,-,CASSGGLNYGYTF,TGTGCCAGTAGTGGAGGGTTAAACTATGGCTACACCTTC
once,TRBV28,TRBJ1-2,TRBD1,CASSVPGGDGYTF,TGTGCCAGCAGTGTTCCAGGGGGCGATGGCTACACCTTC
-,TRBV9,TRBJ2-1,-,CASSVDGTSGNEQFF,TGTGCCAGCAGCGTAGACGGCACCTCGGGGAATGAGCAGTTCTTC
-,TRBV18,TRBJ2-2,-,CASSRREVETGELFF,TGTGCCAGCTCGCGCAGGGAGGTTGAGACCGGGGAGCTGTTTTTT
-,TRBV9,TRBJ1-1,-,CASSARGTEAFF,TGTGCCAGCAGCGCAAGGGGCACTGAAGCTTTCTTT
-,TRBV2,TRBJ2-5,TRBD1,CASRQGAGGNQETQYF,TGTGCCAGCAGACAGGGGGCCGGGGGAAACCAAGAGACCCAGTACTTC
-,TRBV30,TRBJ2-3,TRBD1,CAWSVGQGATDTQYF,TGTGCCTGGAGTGTTGGGCAGGGGGCCACAGATACGCAGTATTTT
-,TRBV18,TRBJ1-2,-,CASSGGNYGYTF,TGTGCCAGCTCAGGGGGTAACTATGGCTACACCTTC
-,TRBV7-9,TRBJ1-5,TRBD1,CASSLAKGQDNQPQHF,TGTGCCAGCAGCTTAGCTAAGGGACAGGACAATCAGCCCCAGCATTTT
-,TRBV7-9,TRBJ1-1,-,CASSQRTENTEAFF,TGTGCCAGCAGCCAGAGGACAGAGAACACTGAAGCTTTCTTT
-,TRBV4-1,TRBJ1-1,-,CASRVGTEAFF,TGCGCCAGCAGGGTGGGCACTGAAGCTTTCTTT
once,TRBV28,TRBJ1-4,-,CASSLSTVEKLFF,TGTGCCAGCAGTTTATCGACAGTTGAAAAACTGTTTTTT
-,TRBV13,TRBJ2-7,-,CASSPGVLEQYF,TGTGCCAGCAGCCCCGGAGTTCTCGAGCAGTACTTC
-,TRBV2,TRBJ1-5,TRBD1,CASRGQGAGQPQHF,TGTGCCAGCAGAGGACAGGGGGCCGGGCAGCCCCAGCATTTT
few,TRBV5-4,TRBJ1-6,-,CASSSFLSPLHF,TGTGCCAGCAGCTCCTTCCTTTCACCCCTCCACTTT
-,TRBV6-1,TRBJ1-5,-,CASSAGAQGNQPQHF,TGTGCCAGCAGTGCCGGGGCGCAGGGCAATCAGCCCCAGCATTTT
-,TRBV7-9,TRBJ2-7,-,CASSLGQASDEQYF,TGTGCCAGCAGCTTAGGACAGGCCTCCGACGAGCAGTACTTC
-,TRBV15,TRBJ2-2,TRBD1,CATSTIRGQGAGTGELFF,TGTGCCACCAGCACAATACGGGGACAGGGGGCTGGGACCGGGGAGCTGTTTTTT
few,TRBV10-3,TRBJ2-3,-,CAISDSAAGTDTQYF,TGTGCCATCAGTGACTCAGCGGCGGGGACAGATACGCAGTATTTT
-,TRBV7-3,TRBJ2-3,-,CAGSSLPEDTQYF,TGTGCCGGCAGCTCCCTTCCAGAGGATACGCAGTATTTT
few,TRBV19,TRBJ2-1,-,CASSPRTTSYNEQFF,TGTGCCAGTAGTCCCCGGACTACCTCCTACAATGAGCAGTTCTTC
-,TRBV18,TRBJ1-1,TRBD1,CASSPGTGGQGTEAFF,TGTGCCAGCTCACCTGGGACAGGGGGGCAGGGCACTGAAGCTTTCTTT
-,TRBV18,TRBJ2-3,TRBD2,CASSQLAPSTDTQYF,TGTGCCAGCTCGCAACTAGCGCCGAGCACAGATACGCAGTATTTT
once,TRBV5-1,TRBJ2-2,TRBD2,CASKTHGGRLGGELFF,TGCGCCAGCAAAACCCACGGCGGGAGGCTCGGCGGGGAGCTGTTTTTT
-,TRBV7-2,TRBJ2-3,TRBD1,CASSLGQGTEDTQYF,TGTGCCAGCAGCTTGGGACAGGGGACGGAGGATACGCAGTATTTT